The 23 T cell receptor beta chains below were found in one sample sequenced in a study of blood T cell repertoires in COVID-19. Profiling relied on immunoSEQ multiplex PCR, and the TCRdb table lists in-frame clones only, not all of them. The table shows approximately 300,000 clones, with 90% occurring only once. Sequencing was performed on peripheral blood. These receptors were collected from a woman in her forties or fifties with COVID-19, enrolled during active disease.

The chain combines TRBV7-2 with TRBJ2-3, with D tentatively TRBD1 (5 bases). This CDR3 spans 13 amino acids. Germline CDR1 and CDR2: SGHTA and FQGNSA. V was shortened by 6 bases and J by 4 bases, with 11 bases between the two germline ends. The CDR3 DNA follows: TGTGCCAGCAGGGGCAGGGTTTCAGATACGCAGTATTTT. This gives the protein CASRGRVSDTQYF.

The chain is built from TRBV27 and TRBJ2-3, with 10 nucleotides matching TRBD2. The trim removed 1 base at V and 4 bases at J, leaving 8 bases unmatched. The CDR3 extends over 17 amino acids. The germline gives CDR1 MNHEY, CDR2 SMNVEV (reference sequence). CDR3 in amino acids: CASSLFIGTSAADTQYF. The CDR3 DNA reads TGTGCCAGCAGTTTATTCATCGGGACTAGCGCCGCAGATACGCAGTATTTT.

The V gene is TRBV6-1, the J gene TRBJ1-3; no clear D gene. The germline V and J ends were trimmed by 4 bases and 2 bases, with 15 bases remaining between them. This CDR3 spans 16 amino acids. In germline, CDR1 is MNHNS, CDR2 SASEGT. The CDR3 sequence: CASSAVEGGPGNTIYF. The CDR3 bases are TGTGCCAGCAGTGCAGTAGAGGGAGGCCCTGGAAACACCATATATTTT.

The gene calls are TRBV6-5 and TRBJ1-4; no clear D gene. V was clipped by 6 bases and J by 3 bases, with 14 bases between them. Per germline, CDR1 MNHEY and CDR2 SVGAGI. The CDR3 consists of 15 residues. In nucleotides, the CDR3 is TGTGCCAGCAGCCTTCAAGCACAGTCTAATGAAAAACTGTTTTTT. Translating gives CASSLQAQSNEKLFF.

This chain links TRBV6-5 with TRBJ2-3, with 8 bases identical to TRBD2. Germline V lookup: CDR1 MNHEY, CDR2 SVGAGI. The CDR3 has 14 residues. Trimming removed 9 bases from V and 1 base from J; junction bases left unmatched: 6. The CDR3 is CARAGGRCTDTQYF. In DNA form, the CDR3 reads TGTGCCAGGGCGGGAGGTCGGTGCACAGATACGCAGTATTTT.

The chain is built from TRBV5-1 and TRBJ2-7; 10 bases match TRBD2. The CDR3 totals 17 residues. After removal of 4 bases from V and 0 bases from J, the junction contained 10 bases not matched to a gene. Germline CDR1 SGHRS, CDR2 YFSETQ. CDR3 protein: CASSAGTSVKSSYEQYF. The CDR3 region has the DNA TGCGCCAGCAGCGCCGGGACTAGCGTTAAATCCTCCTACGAGCAGTACTTC.

The chain is built from TRBV18 and TRBJ2-1; TRBD2 agrees at 14 bases. Germline V gene data show CDR1 as KGHSH and CDR2 as LQKENI. J gave up 5 bases and V 3 bases, and 0 bases lay outside the gene matches. CDR3 length equals 15 residues. The CDR3 DNA is TGTGCCAGCTCACCGGGACTAGCGGGAGACAATGAGCAGTTCTTC. This gives the protein CASSPGLAGDNEQFF.

The chain carries TRBV5-1 and TRBJ1-2; D is perhaps TRBD1 (6 bases). V dropped 3 bases and J dropped 3 bases, with 15 bases sitting between them. Germline V gene lookup returns CDR1 SGHRS and CDR2 YFSETQ. This CDR3 is built from 15 residues. The CDR3 sequence: CASSSAGAGDYGYTF. The DNA of the CDR3 is TGCGCCAGCAGCTCAGCAGGGGCCGGAGACTATGGCTACACCTTC.

V and J are TRBV11-3 and TRBJ1-3; D uncertain. Deletions cut 5 bases from V and 0 bases from J, with 5 bases between. CDR3 length: 13 residues. Germline V gene sequence: CDR1 SGHNT, CDR2 YENEEA. The CDR3 DNA is TGTGCCAGCAGCCCACACTCTGGAAACACCATATATTTT. It specifies CASSPHSGNTIYF. Full variable domain (outside the CDR3, taken from reference TRBV11-3 and TRBJ1-3): EAGVVQSPRYKIIEKKQPVAFWCNPISGHNTLYWYLQNLGQGPELLIRYENEEAVDDSQLPKDRFSAERLKGVDSTLKIQPAELGDSAVYLCASSPHSGNTIYFGEGSWLTVV.

The chain links TRBV30 to TRBJ1-1; D call uncertain. CDR1 and CDR2 from the germline V gene are GTSNPN and SVGIG (reference sequence). The CDR3 has 11 residues. Deletions cut 3 bases from V and 11 bases from J, with 13 bases between. The CDR3 loop is CAWRGTQRAFF. The CDR3 coding sequence is TGTGCCTGGAGGGGAACGCAGCGGGCTTTCTTT.

The gene calls are TRBV19 and TRBJ1-1; 7 positions agree with TRBD1. The CDR3 length is 15 residues. Germline loops: CDR1 LNHDA, CDR2 SQIVND (reference sequence). The ends lost 1 base at V and 0 bases at J; junction bases unmatched: 2. The CDR3 nucleotides read TGTGCCAGTAGTATAGGAGGGACAGTGAACACTGAAGCTTTCTTT. It codes for CASSIGGTVNTEAFF.

The chain couples TRBV19 to TRBJ2-1; no definite D call. The CDR3 totals 13 residues. Germline V gene lookup returns CDR1 LNHDA and CDR2 SQIVND (reference sequence). The V and J ends lost 8 bases and 4 bases respectively, with 12 bases between them. CDR3 sequence (DNA): TGTGCCAGTCGGAGTAACGATTACAATGAGCAGTTCTTC. Amino acids: CASRSNDYNEQFF.

V and J are TRBV19 and TRBJ2-1, with 14 bases matching TRBD2. The CDR3 is 16 residues long. CDR1 is LNHDA and CDR2 is SQIVND in the germline V gene (reference sequence). Losses at the gene ends were 2 bases for V and 9 bases for J; bases not matched to a gene: 6. The CDR3 spells CASSIPGLAGGGEQFF. In nucleotides, the CDR3 is TGTGCCAGTAGTATACCAGGACTAGCGGGAGGAGGTGAGCAGTTCTTC. The full variable domain, with the rest looked up from reference TRBV19 and TRBJ2-1, is DGGITQSPKYLFRKEGQNVTLSCEQNLNHDAMYWYRQDPGQGLRLIYYSQIVNDFQKGDIAEGYSVSREKKESFPLTVTSAQKNPTAFYLCASSIPGLAGGGEQFFGPGTRLTVL.

The V and J genes are TRBV19 and TRBJ1-5; weak D call: TRBD1 (6 bases). Germline V gene data show CDR1 as LNHDA and CDR2 as SQIVND (reference sequence). The CDR3 runs 12 residues. With 4 bases removed from V and 10 bases from J, the gap between germline ends came to 11 bases. The CDR3 here is CASSNDRPPQHF. CDR3 nucleotides: TGTGCCAGTAGTAACGACAGGCCTCCCCAGCATTTT.

The chain combines TRBV6-1 with TRBJ2-7; 7 bases agree with TRBD2. The V segment lost 3 bases and the J segment 1 base; nucleotides outside the gene matches: 15. The CDR3 loop spans 18 amino acids. Looked up from germline, CDR1 is MNHNS and CDR2 is SASEGT. The CDR3 DNA reads TGTGCCAGCAGTGACTACGACGTATCCCCGGGGGGTTCCTACGAGCAGTACTTC. Amino acids: CASSDYDVSPGGSYEQYF.

The rearrangement joins TRBV25-1 to TRBJ2-6; D might be TRBD1 (5 bases). The CDR3 runs 16 residues. Germline V gene lookup returns CDR1 MGHDK and CDR2 SYGVNS. The V end lost 4 bases, the J end lost 0 bases, and 10 bases lay between the germline ends. The CDR3 coding sequence is TGTGCCAGCAGTGTGGACATCTACTCTGGGGCCAACGTCCTGACTTTC. This codes for CASSVDIYSGANVLTF.

This chain connects TRBV18 to TRBJ2-5; D remains unclear. Germline lookup yields CDR1 KGHSH and CDR2 LQKENI. Trimming stripped 3 bases from V and 0 bases from J, with 8 bases between. CDR3 length: 14 amino acids. The CDR3 nucleotides are TGTGCCAGCTCACCTCTTATAAACCAAGAGACCCAGTACTTC. Protein sequence: CASSPLINQETQYF.

V usage is TRBV10-2 and J usage is TRBJ1-1, with D tentatively TRBD1 (6 bases). V was clipped by 7 bases and J by 2 bases, with 14 bases between them. The germline CDR1 and CDR2 sequences are WSHSY and SAAADI. The CDR3 is 14 amino acids. Here the CDR3 DNA reads TGCGCCAGCATCAGGGGACTATTAAACACTGAAGCTTTCTTT. As protein: CASIRGLLNTEAFF.

V usage is TRBV6-5 and J usage is TRBJ2-7, with D hard to call. V gave up 6 bases and J gave up 6 bases, with 15 bases separating them. CDR3 size: 13 residues. Germline CDR1 reads MNHEY; CDR2 reads SVGAGI. CDR3 coding DNA: TGTGCCAGCAGCCCCCGAGCACGCGGCGAGCAGTACTTC. As protein: CASSPRARGEQYF.

The gene calls are TRBV5-8 and TRBJ1-4; D might be TRBD1 (5 bases). Between the trimmed V and J ends, which lost 2 bases and 0 bases, there was a span of 11 bases. This CDR3 is 16 amino acids long. Germline V lookup: CDR1 SGHTS, CDR2 YDEGEE. This CDR3 reads CASSFRGTTTNEKLFF. In DNA form, the CDR3 reads TGTGCCAGCAGCTTTCGGGGGACTACAACTAATGAAAAACTGTTTTTT. The whole variable domain, filled in from reference TRBV5-8 and TRBJ1-4, reads EAGVTQSPTHLIKTRGQQATLRCSPISGHTSVYWYQQALGLGLQFLLWYDEGEERNRGNFPPRFSGRQFPNYSSELNVNALELEDSALYLCASSFRGTTTNEKLFFGSGTQLSVL.

The rearrangement uses TRBV18 and TRBJ2-1; the match to TRBD2 covers 11 bases. After removal of 5 bases from V and 8 bases from J, the junction contained 8 bases not matched to a gene. In germline, CDR1 is KGHSH, CDR2 LQKENI. The CDR3 totals 15 residues. CDR3 DNA: TGTGCCAGCTCAGCTCTAGCGGGAGGTAAGGATGAGCAGTTCTTC. Translated, it gives CASSALAGGKDEQFF.

This clone was seen just once. The chain links TRBV27 to TRBJ1-1; perhaps TRBD1 as D (5 bases). This CDR3 is 13 amino acids long. The V end lost 6 bases, the J end lost 6 bases, and 14 bases lay between the germline ends. CDR1 is MNHEY and CDR2 is SMNVEV in the germline V gene (reference sequence). DNA of the CDR3: TGTGCCAGCAGCCGCGGACATCTAGCTGAAGCTTTCTTT. This gives the protein CASSRGHLAEAFF.

The chain has TRBV19 and TRBJ1-2; a possible D gene is TRBD1 (6 bases). V lost 7 bases to trimming and J lost 1 base, with 16 bases between them. CDR3 length: 15 amino acids. In germline, CDR1 is LNHDA, CDR2 SQIVND (reference sequence). CDR3 nucleotides: TGTGCCAGTAAATTTGGGACAAGCTTTAACTATGGCTACACCTTC. Translated, it gives CASKFGTSFNYGYTF. Complete variable domain (other parts from reference TRBV19 and TRBJ1-2): DGGITQSPKYLFRKEGQNVTLSCEQNLNHDAMYWYRQDPGQGLRLIYYSQIVNDFQKGDIAEGYSVSREKKESFPLTVTSAQKNPTAFYLCASKFGTSFNYGYTFGSGTRLTVV.